The rows below give T cell receptor beta chains drawn from one sample of a study of identical twins. TCRdb called the 5' RACE reads again in MiXCR, with one record for every CDR3 protein. The table lists approximately 700,000 distinct CDR3 sequences, 5.5% to 7.5% of them singletons. Sample: naive T cells sorted from blood. These receptors all stem from a man between 18 and 35 years old in good health. The CDR3 runs from the conserved cysteine through the conserved F or W. The D gene is left open where the match is weak. Size tells how often a clone was seen (once, few, many) or the class of an expanded clone, and some rows leave it out.

many,TRBV12-3/TRBV12-4,TRBD1,TRBJ1-4,TGTGCCAGCAGTTTTCAAGGGGGCCCCGGAGAAAAACTGTTTTTT,CASSFQGGPGEKLFF
-,TRBV2,TRBD2,TRBJ2-5,TGTGCCAGCAGGAGGCTAGCGGGGACTCAAGAGACCCAGTACTTC,CASRRLAGTQETQYF
few,TRBV6-1,TRBD2,TRBJ2-2,TGTGCCAGCAGTAGTAGCGGGAGAAACACCGGGGAGCTGTTTTTT,CASSSSGRNTGELFF
many,TRBV20-1,-,TRBJ1-5,TGCAGTGCCCAGTCCCCAGTAGGGGATCAGCCCCAGCATTTT,CSAQSPVGDQPQHF
many,TRBV7-2,-,TRBJ1-1,TGTGCCAGCAGCTTAGCTGGGGGAAGTTTCACTGAAGCTTTCTTT,CASSLAGGSFTEAFF
many,TRBV7-3,TRBD2,TRBJ2-7,TGTGCCAGCAGCTTAGAGGCTAGCGGATTCTACGAGCAGTACTTC,CASSLEASGFYEQYF
many,TRBV18,TRBD2,TRBJ2-3,TGTGCCAGCTCACCCCTCCTCGCGGGAGGGGCCACAGATACGCAGTATTTT,CASSPLLAGGATDTQYF
few,TRBV29-1,TRBD2,TRBJ2-1,TGCAGCCTTGAGACCGGGACTAGCGTTCATGAGCAGTTCTTC,CSLETGTSVHEQFF
few,TRBV24-1,-,TRBJ2-1,TGTGCCACCAGTGATTTAATTCATGAGCAGTTCTTC,CATSDLIHEQFF
-,TRBV7-9,-,TRBJ2-1,TGTGCCAGCAGCACCCATCCGGGCAGGGAAATTAAAAATGAGCAGTTCTTC,CASSTHPGREIKNEQFF
many,TRBV20-1,-,TRBJ2-7,TGCAGTGCTGAGAGCAGGGAAAAGGTCTACGAGCAGTACTTC,CSAESREKVYEQYF
many,TRBV7-9,-,TRBJ1-3,TGTGCCAGCAGCTCGTTGAGGGACTCTGGAAACACCATATATTTT,CASSSLRDSGNTIYF
-,TRBV19,TRBD2,TRBJ2-2,TGTGCCACCAACAAGGCTAGCGGGAGGGTTGGCACCGGGGAGCTGTTTTTT,CATNKASGRVGTGELFF
many,TRBV20-1,TRBD2,TRBJ2-7,TGCAGTGCGCCCGGGACTAGCGGGGTATACGAGCAGTACTTC,CSAPGTSGVYEQYF
-,TRBV2,-,TRBJ2-1,TGTGCCACGCTCCGGGACCATTCCTACAATGAGCAGTTCTTC,CATLRDHSYNEQFF
-,TRBV24-1,TRBD1,TRBJ1-2,TGTGCCACCAGTGCGGCAGGGGGCAAGAGGGGAGGCTACACCTTC,CATSAAGGKRGGYTF
few,TRBV20-1,-,TRBJ1-5,TGCAGTGCTAAGAGTATCGCGGGGGGGATTGGTCAGCCCCAGCATTTT,CSAKSIAGGIGQPQHF
few,TRBV27,-,TRBJ1-2,TGTGCCAGCAGTCGGGGTTCGGGAGCTAACTATGGCTACACCTTC,CASSRGSGANYGYTF
many,TRBV29-1,TRBD1,TRBJ1-2,TGCAGCCTCACCAAACAGGGGGCGTATGGCTACACCTTC,CSLTKQGAYGYTF
-,TRBV7-9,-,TRBJ2-1,TGTGCCAGCAGCGCGAACGGCGCCTACAATGAGCAGTTCTTC,CASSANGAYNEQFF
many,TRBV9,TRBD1,TRBJ2-3,TGTGCCAGCAGCTGGTTGGGACAGGGGAAAGATACGCAGTATTTT,CASSWLGQGKDTQYF
few,TRBV25-1,-,TRBJ1-6,TGTGCCAGCAGTCAGGAAAAGGGCAGGGTTTCACCCCTCCACTTT,CASSQEKGRVSPLHF
many,TRBV5-8,-,TRBJ1-4,TGTGCCAGCAGCTTGGAGGGAAGGGTTGCAACTAATGAAAAACTGTTTTTT,CASSLEGRVATNEKLFF
few,TRBV6-6,-,TRBJ1-2,TGTGCCAGCAGTTATGTGGAGGATGGCTACACCTTC,CASSYVEDGYTF
few,TRBV5-6,-,TRBJ1-1,TGTGCCAGCAGCTTTTCCCCAGTTAGTGAAGCTTTCTTT,CASSFSPVSEAFF
few,TRBV18,-,TRBJ1-1,TGTGCCAGCTCACCACCCTGGACGTCTTTTAACACTGAAGCTTTCTTT,CASSPPWTSFNTEAFF
-,TRBV5-1,TRBD2,TRBJ2-7,TGCGCCAGCAGCGTGGATATCAGGACTAGCGGGAGGTCCCTATCCTACGAGCAGTACTTC,CASSVDIRTSGRSLSYEQYF
few,TRBV6-1,-,TRBJ2-1,TGTGCCAGCAGTCCGGGGCGGTTCTCCTACAATGAGCAGTTCTTC,CASSPGRFSYNEQFF
many,TRBV12-3/TRBV12-4,-,TRBJ1-5,TGTGCCAGCAGTTTATTCACACCGGGGCAGCCCCAGCATTTT,CASSLFTPGQPQHF
many,TRBV7-2,TRBD1,TRBJ1-6,TGTGCCAGCAGCGGAGACAGGGGGCGATCCCTCCACTTT,CASSGDRGRSLHF
few,TRBV5-5,-,TRBJ1-5,TGTGCCAGCAGCTTGACAGGAATCCCACAGCCCCAGCATTTT,CASSLTGIPQPQHF